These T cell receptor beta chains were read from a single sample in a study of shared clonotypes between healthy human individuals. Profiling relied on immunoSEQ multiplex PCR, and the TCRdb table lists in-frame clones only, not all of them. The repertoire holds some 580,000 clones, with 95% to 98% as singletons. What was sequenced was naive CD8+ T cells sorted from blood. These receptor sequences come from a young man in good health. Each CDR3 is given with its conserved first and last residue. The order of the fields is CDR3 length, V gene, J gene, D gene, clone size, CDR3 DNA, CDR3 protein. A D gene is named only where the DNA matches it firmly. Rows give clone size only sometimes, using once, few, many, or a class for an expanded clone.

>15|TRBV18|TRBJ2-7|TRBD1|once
TGTGCCAGCTCACCGGACAGGGGGGGCTCCTACGAGCAGTACTTC
CASSPDRGGSYEQYF
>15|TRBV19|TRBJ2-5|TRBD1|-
TGTGCCAGTAGTCCCGGACAGGGGAACCAAGAGACCCAGTACTTC
CASSPGQGNQETQYF
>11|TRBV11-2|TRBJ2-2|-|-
TGTGCCAGCACAGACACCGGGGAGCTGTTTTTT
CASTDTGELFF
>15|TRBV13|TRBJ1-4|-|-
TGTGCCAGCAGCTTATCTACCGGGAGTTATGAAAAACTGTTTTTT
CASSLSTGSYEKLFF
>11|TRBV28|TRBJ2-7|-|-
TGTGCCAGCAGTTTAATCTATGAGCAGTACTTC
CASSLIYEQYF
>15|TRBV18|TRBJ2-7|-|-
TGTGCCAGCTCAGCTAGGGACGGAGGTTCCTACGAGCAGTACTTC
CASSARDGGSYEQYF
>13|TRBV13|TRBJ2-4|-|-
TGTGCCAGCAGCTTAGGGATGCCGGGCATTCAGTACTTC
CASSLGMPGIQYF
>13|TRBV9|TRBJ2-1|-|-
TGTGCCAGCAGTCAGGGTCCCTACAATGAGCAGTTCTTC
CASSQGPYNEQFF
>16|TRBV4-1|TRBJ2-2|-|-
TGCGCCAGCAGCCAAAGGAGGGGCGGGGACACCGGGGAGCTGTTTTTT
CASSQRRGGDTGELFF
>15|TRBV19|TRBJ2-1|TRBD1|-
TGTGCCAGTAGTTCCGGGACAGGACCTTACAATGAGCAGTTCTTC
CASSSGTGPYNEQFF
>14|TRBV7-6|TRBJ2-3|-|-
TGTGCCAGCAGCTTAGAGGTCAACACAGATACGCAGTATTTT
CASSLEVNTDTQYF
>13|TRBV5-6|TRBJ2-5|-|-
TGTGCCAGCAGCTTGAACAGCCAAGAGACCCAGTACTTC
CASSLNSQETQYF
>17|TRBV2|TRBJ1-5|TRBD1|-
TGTGCCAGCAGTTGGACAGGGGGTGATTCAAGCAATCAGCCCCAGCATTTT
CASSWTGGDSSNQPQHF
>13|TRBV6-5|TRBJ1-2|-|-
TGTGCCAGCAGTACGGGACATTCGATGGGCTACACCTTC
CASSTGHSMGYTF
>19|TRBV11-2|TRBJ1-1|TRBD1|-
TGTGCCAGCAGCTTAGGGACCGGGTGGACAGGACGCATGAACACTGAAGCTTTCTTT
CASSLGTGWTGRMNTEAFF
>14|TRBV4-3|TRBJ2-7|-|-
TGCGCCAGCAGCCAGGCTCCAGGGTTCTACGAGCAGTACTTC
CASSQAPGFYEQYF
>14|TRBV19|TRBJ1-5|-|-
TGTGCCAGTACCCCCCGGGGGTTGGGCCAGCCCCAGCATTTT
CASTPRGLGQPQHF
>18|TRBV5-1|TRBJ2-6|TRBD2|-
TGCGCCAGCAGCTCTCTAGCGGGAGGCACCTCTGGGGCCAACGTCCTGACTTTC
CASSSLAGGTSGANVLTF
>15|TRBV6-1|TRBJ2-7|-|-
TGTGCCAGCAGTGAAGCGAGGGGGTTCTCCTACGAGCAGTACTTC
CASSEARGFSYEQYF
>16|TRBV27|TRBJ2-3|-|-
TGTGCCAGCAGTTTATATTGGGGGACTAGCACAGATACGCAGTATTTT
CASSLYWGTSTDTQYF
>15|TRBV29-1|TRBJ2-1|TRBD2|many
TGCAGCGTTGAAGAGGCTAGCGGGAGGGAAAATGAGCAGTTCTTC
CSVEEASGRENEQFF
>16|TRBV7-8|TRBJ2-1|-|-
TGTGCCAGCAGCTTAGAAGGTGGCGGGCCGTACAATGAGCAGTTCTTC
CASSLEGGGPYNEQFF
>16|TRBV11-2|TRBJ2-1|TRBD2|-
TGTGCCAGCAGCTTAGGACTAGCGGGAGGGCCCAATGAGCAGTTCTTC
CASSLGLAGGPNEQFF
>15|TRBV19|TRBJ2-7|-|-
TGTGCCAGTAGTATGAAAGAGACAGCGTACTACGAGCAGTACTTC
CASSMKETAYYEQYF
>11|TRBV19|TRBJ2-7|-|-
TGTGCCAACAACCAGGGGAACGAGCAGTACTTC
CANNQGNEQYF
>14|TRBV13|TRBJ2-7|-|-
TGTGCCACCCAACCAGCGGAGGCCTCCTACGAGCAGTACTTC
CATQPAEASYEQYF
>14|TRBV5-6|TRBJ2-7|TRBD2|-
TGTGCCAGCAGCTTGGCGACTAGCGGGAACGAGCAGTACTTC
CASSLATSGNEQYF
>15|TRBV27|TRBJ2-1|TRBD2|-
TGTGCCAGCAGTTTAGGCGGGAGGGTCAGGGATGAGCAGTTCTTC
CASSLGGRVRDEQFF
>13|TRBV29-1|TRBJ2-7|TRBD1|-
TGCAGCGTTGAGAGGGACAGCCCCTACGAGCAGTACTTC
CSVERDSPYEQYF
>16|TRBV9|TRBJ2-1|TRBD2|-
TGTGCCAGCAGCCCCAGCGGGACTATCCTATACAATGAGCAGTTCTTC
CASSPSGTILYNEQFF
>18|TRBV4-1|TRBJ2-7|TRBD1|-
TGCGCCAGCAGCGCACTAGGAACCGGGACAGGGAGTACGTACGAGCAGTACTTC
CASSALGTGTGSTYEQYF
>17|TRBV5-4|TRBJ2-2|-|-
TGTGCCAGCAGCTTATACGCCACAGGTTCGAACACCGGGGAGCTGTTTTTT
CASSLYATGSNTGELFF
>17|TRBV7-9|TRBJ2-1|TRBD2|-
TGTGCCAGCAGCTTGTCATTACTAGCGGGAGGTGGGAATGAGCAGTTCTTC
CASSLSLLAGGGNEQFF
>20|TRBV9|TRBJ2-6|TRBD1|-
TGTGCCAGCAGCGTAGCCGGACGGAGACAGGGCTCGTCTGGGGCCAACGTCCTGACTTTC
CASSVAGRRQGSSGANVLTF
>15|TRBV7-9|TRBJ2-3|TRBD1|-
TGTGCCAGCAGCGCCTCGGGACAGGGCACAGATACGCAGTATTTT
CASSASGQGTDTQYF
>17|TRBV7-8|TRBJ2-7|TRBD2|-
TGTGCCAGCAGCTTACCCACCTCTAGCGGGAGTACACCCGAGCAGTACTTC
CASSLPTSSGSTPEQYF
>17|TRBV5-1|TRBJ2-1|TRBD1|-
TGCGCCAGCAGCTCAAACCGGGACAGGGGATTCCACAATGAGCAGTTCTTC
CASSSNRDRGFHNEQFF
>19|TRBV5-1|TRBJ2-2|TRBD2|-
TGCGCCAGCAGCACGCTGGGACTAGCGGGAGTTACTAGCACCGGGGAGCTGTTTTTT
CASSTLGLAGVTSTGELFF
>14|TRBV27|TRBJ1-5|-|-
TGTGCCAGCAGTTCCCCGGGCCCCAATCAGCCCCAGCATTTT
CASSSPGPNQPQHF
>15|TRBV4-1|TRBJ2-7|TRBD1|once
TGCGCCAGCAGCCGCGCTGACAGGGGCAAATACGAGCAGTACTTC
CASSRADRGKYEQYF
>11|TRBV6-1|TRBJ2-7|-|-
TGTGCCAGCAGTGATAGTCGGGAGCAGTACTTC
CASSDSREQYF
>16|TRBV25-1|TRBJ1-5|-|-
TGTGCCAGCAGTCCTCTTAGGGCACTTAGCAATCAGCCCCAGCATTTT
CASSPLRALSNQPQHF
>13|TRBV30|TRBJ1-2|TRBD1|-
TGTGCCTGGAGTTCAAACGGACAGGACGGCTACACCTTC
CAWSSNGQDGYTF
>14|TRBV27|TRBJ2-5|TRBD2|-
TGTGCCAGCAGTGTACTAGCGGGAGACGAGACCCAGTACTTC
CASSVLAGDETQYF
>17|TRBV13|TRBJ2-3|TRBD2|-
TGTGCCAGCAGCTTAGAGGGGCTAGCGGGTCTCACAGATACGCAGTATTTT
CASSLEGLAGLTDTQYF
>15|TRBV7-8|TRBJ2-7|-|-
TGTGCCAGCAGCCTCCTGGGGGGTAGCTCCTACGAGCAGTACTTC
CASSLLGGSSYEQYF
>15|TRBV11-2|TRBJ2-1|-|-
TGTGCCAGCAGCTTAGAGGCCGGGATCTACAATGAGCAGTTCTTC
CASSLEAGIYNEQFF
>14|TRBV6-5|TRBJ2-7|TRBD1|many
TGTGCCAGCAGTACCGGGACAGGGGGCTACGAGCAGTACTTC
CASSTGTGGYEQYF
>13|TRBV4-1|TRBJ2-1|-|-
TGCGCCAGCAGCCTACACGGAGGCAATGAGCAGTTCTTC
CASSLHGGNEQFF
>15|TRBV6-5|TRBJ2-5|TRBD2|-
TGTGCCAGCAGTTACGCGGGAGGATTGAAAGAGACCCAGTACTTC
CASSYAGGLKETQYF
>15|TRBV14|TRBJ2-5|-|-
TGTGCCAGCAGCCAAGATTGGGGGATGGGAGAGACCCAGTACTTC
CASSQDWGMGETQYF
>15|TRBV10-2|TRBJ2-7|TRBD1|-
TGCGCCAGCAGTGCCGTGGGGCAGGGGGCAGGCGAGCAGTACTTC
CASSAVGQGAGEQYF
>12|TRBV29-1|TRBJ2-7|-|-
TGCAGCGTTGCCGGGGGCGGGTACGAGCAGTACTTC
CSVAGGGYEQYF
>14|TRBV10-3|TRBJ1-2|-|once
TGTGCCATCAGTGAGTACCCGGGCAACTATGGCTACACCTTC
CAISEYPGNYGYTF
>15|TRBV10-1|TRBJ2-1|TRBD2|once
TGCGCCACCAAGGAGGCAGCGGGAGAGTGGAATGAGCAGTTCTTC
CATKEAAGEWNEQFF
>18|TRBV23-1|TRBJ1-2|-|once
TGCGCCAGCAGTCAATCACTCACCATCCCAGGACAGCACTATGGCTACACCTTC
CASSQSLTIPGQHYGYTF
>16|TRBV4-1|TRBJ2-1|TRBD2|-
TGCGCCAGCAGCCAAGAAGGCGGGAGTAGGGGCAATGAGCAGTTCTTC
CASSQEGGSRGNEQFF
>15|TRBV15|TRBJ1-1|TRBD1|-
TGTGCCACCTCGATGAGACAGGGGGTTTTGACTGAAGCTTTCTTT
CATSMRQGVLTEAFF
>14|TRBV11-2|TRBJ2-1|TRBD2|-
TGTGCCAGCAGTGGACTAGCGGGTCCCAATGAGCAGTTCTTC
CASSGLAGPNEQFF